The 7 T cell receptor beta chains presented below share a single source sample, sequenced in a study of OX40 agonist ivuxolimab in advanced cancers. Sequencing used immunoSEQ multiplex PCR; TCRdb keeps in-frame clones, though not all of them. The profile shows approximately 57,000 clones, 80% to 90% of them singletons. The sequencing used CD4+ or CD8+ T cells sorted from blood, collected in a trial of the OX40 agonist ivuxolimab. These receptors were collected from an adult with an advanced solid tumor such as melanoma, head and neck, liver or kidney cancer.

The chain has TRBV6-1 and TRBJ1-5; no clear D gene. The V end was cut by 2 bases, the J end by 5 bases, with 13 bases between. Germline V gene data show CDR1 as MNHNS and CDR2 as SASEGT. The CDR3 length is 15 residues. CDR3: CASSENHVGHQPQHF. The CDR3 bases are TGTGCCAGCAGTGAAAACCACGTCGGGCATCAGCCCCAGCATTTT.

The V call is TRBV6-4, the J call TRBJ2-1, with 9 bases matching TRBD1. V shed 6 bases and J 3 bases; nucleotides not matched to a gene: 6. Germline V gene lookup returns CDR1 MRHNA and CDR2 SNTAGT. CDR3 length: 15 residues. CDR3: CASSRGQGGYNEQFF. The CDR3 coding sequence is TGTGCCAGCAGCCGGGGACAGGGAGGCTACAATGAGCAGTTCTTC.

V is TRBV27 and J is TRBJ2-1, with 7 bases aligning to TRBD1. Germline V gene sequence: CDR1 MNHEY, CDR2 SMNVEV (reference sequence). V lost 7 bases and J lost 0; bases outside the gene matches: 6. The CDR3 length is 15 residues. CDR3 nucleotide sequence: TGTGCCAGCACCCCATGGACAGGCTCCTACAATGAGCAGTTCTTC. This sequence encodes CASTPWTGSYNEQFF.

The sample holds a few counts of this clone. The chain recombines TRBV2 with TRBJ1-4; the match to TRBD1 covers 7 bases. Germline V gene data show CDR1 as SNHLY and CDR2 as FYNNEI. The V segment lost 6 bases and the J segment 6 bases; nucleotides outside the gene matches: 7. The length of the CDR3 is 14 residues. CDR3 region: CASRRGLLDEKLFF. CDR3 DNA: TGTGCCAGCAGGAGGGGGCTATTGGATGAAAAACTGTTTTTT.

The chain combines TRBV15 with TRBJ1-1; 7 bases map to TRBD1. The CDR3 extends over 16 amino acids. The germline CDR1 and CDR2 sequences are LNHNV and YYDKDF (reference sequence). V was pared by 0 bases and J by 5 bases, with 9 bases of the junction left unmatched. The CDR3 nucleotides are TGTGCCACCAGCAGAGATCTGGGCAGGGGGGATACTGAAGCTTTCTTT. Translated, it gives CATSRDLGRGDTEAFF.

V and J are TRBV29-1 and TRBJ1-2, with D tentatively TRBD1 (5 bases). Germline values: CDR1 SQVTM, CDR2 ANQGSEA. The CDR3 is 14 residues long. Trimming cost V 5 bases and J 8 bases, with 21 bases left between them. Written as DNA, the CDR3 is TGCAGCGTTAGAGTAGAGGAGGGGTTGGGCGGCTACACCTTC. Protein product: CSVRVEEGLGGYTF.

The V and J genes are TRBV5-1 and TRBJ1-1, with 9 positions matching TRBD1. Trimming removed 0 bases from V and 1 base from J; junction bases left unmatched: 10. The germline V gene has CDR1 SGHRS and CDR2 YFSETQ. This CDR3 contains 18 residues. DNA for the CDR3: TGCGCCAGCAGCTTGGGGTTAGGGACAGGGATTACGAACACTGAAGCTTTCTTT. Translated: CASSLGLGTGITNTEAFF.